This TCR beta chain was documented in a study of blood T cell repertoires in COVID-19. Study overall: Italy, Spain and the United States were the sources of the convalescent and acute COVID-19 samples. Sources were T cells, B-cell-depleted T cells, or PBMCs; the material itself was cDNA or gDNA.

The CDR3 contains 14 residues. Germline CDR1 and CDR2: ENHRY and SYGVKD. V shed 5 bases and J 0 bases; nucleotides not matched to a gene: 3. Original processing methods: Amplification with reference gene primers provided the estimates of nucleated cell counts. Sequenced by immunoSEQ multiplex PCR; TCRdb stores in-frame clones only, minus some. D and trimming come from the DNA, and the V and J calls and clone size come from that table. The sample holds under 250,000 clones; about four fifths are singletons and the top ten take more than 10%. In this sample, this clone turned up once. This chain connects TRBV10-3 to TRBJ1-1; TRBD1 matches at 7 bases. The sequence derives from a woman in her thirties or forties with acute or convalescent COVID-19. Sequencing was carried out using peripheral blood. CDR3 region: CAISSTGMNTEAFF. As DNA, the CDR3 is TGTGCCATCAGTTCGACAGGGATGAACACTGAAGCTTTCTTT.